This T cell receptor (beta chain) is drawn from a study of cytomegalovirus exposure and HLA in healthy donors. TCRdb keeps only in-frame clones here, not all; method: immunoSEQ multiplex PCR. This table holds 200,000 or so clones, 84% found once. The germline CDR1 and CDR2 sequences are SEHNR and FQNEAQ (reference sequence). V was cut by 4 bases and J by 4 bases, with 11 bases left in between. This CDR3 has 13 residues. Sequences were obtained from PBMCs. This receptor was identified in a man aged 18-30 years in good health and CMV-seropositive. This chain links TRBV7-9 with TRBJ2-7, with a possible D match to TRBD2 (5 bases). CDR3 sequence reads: CASSSPGIYEQYF. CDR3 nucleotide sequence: TGTGCCAGCAGCTCCCCCGGGATATACGAGCAGTACTTC.